This is a list of T cell receptor beta chains from one sample in a study of OX40 agonist ivuxolimab in advanced cancers. This table comes from immunoSEQ multiplex PCR, and its TCRdb copy is limited to in-frame clones, with some not included. The sample yields some 77,000 clones, approximately 85% seen once. The sequenced sample was CD4+ or CD8+ T cells sorted from blood, obtained in a trial of the OX40 agonist ivuxolimab. Receptor source: an adult with an advanced solid tumor such as melanoma, head and neck, liver or kidney cancer. Each CDR3 is given with its conserved first and last residue. D genes are given only for firm matches. Clone size, where shown, is once, few, many, or a class for clones that have expanded.

TRBD1	TRBV19	once	TRBJ1-2	TGTGCCAGTAGCGGGGACAGGGGGAATGCTGGCTACACCTTC	CASSGDRGNAGYTF
NA	TRBV19	NA	TRBJ1-1	TGTGCCAGTAGCCCCGGGAGAGCGAACACTGAAGCTTTCTTT	CASSPGRANTEAFF
NA	TRBV6-5	NA	TRBJ2-7	TGTGCCAGCTTGAGCAGGGCGAACTCCTACGAGCAGTACTTC	CASLSRANSYEQYF
TRBD1	TRBV11-2	NA	TRBJ1-1	TGTGCCAGCAGCTCCTCGGGAACAGGGGGTAAGGCTTTCTTT	CASSSSGTGGKAFF
NA	TRBV7-8	NA	TRBJ2-1	TGTGCCAGCAGCTTCGATCCGGGACTCCCTTCCGAGCAGTTCTTC	CASSFDPGLPSEQFF
NA	TRBV27	few	TRBJ2-3	TGTGCCAGCAGTTTTTGGGGACCCAGGGGCACAGATACGCAGTATTTT	CASSFWGPRGTDTQYF
TRBD1	TRBV11-2	NA	TRBJ1-2	TGTGCCAGCAGCTTAGATCTCGGGACAGGAGGCTACACCTTC	CASSLDLGTGGYTF
NA	TRBV11-2	once	TRBJ2-4	TGTGCCAGCAGCTTAGAGGACAGTCACAGGGCCAAAAACATTCAGTACTTC	CASSLEDSHRAKNIQYF
TRBD1	TRBV7-9	NA	TRBJ2-5	TGTGCCAGCAGCTTACTCCTTGACAGGGTCCGGACCCAGTACTTC	CASSLLLDRVRTQYF
NA	TRBV7-2	NA	TRBJ2-1	TGTGCCAGCAGCCAAAGCCCGACAGCCCGAACCTTCGCGGTTGAGCAGTTCTTC	CASSQSPTARTFAVEQFF
NA	TRBV7-9	NA	TRBJ1-1	TGTGCCAGCAGCTTCCAAGGGCGGAACACTGAAGCTTTCTTT	CASSFQGRNTEAFF
NA	TRBV7-9	NA	TRBJ2-6	TGTGCCAGCAGCCCGGGACTTTCTGGGGCCAACGTCCTGACTTTC	CASSPGLSGANVLTF
NA	TRBV28	NA	TRBJ1-5	TGTGCCAGCAGTTTGGGGGGGAATAATAATCAGCCCCAGCATTTT	CASSLGGNNNQPQHF
TRBD1	TRBV28	NA	TRBJ1-2	TGTGCCAGCAGCCACGGACAGGGGGCAGGATATGGCTACACCTTC	CASSHGQGAGYGYTF
NA	TRBV19	few	TRBJ1-5	TGTGCCAGTAGTAGCCAGGGAAGCAATCAGCCCCAGCATTTT	CASSSQGSNQPQHF
NA	TRBV6-4	once	TRBJ2-1	TGTGCCAGCCCGGACGGTCCCAATGAGCAGTTCTTC	CASPDGPNEQFF
TRBD1	TRBV5-4	NA	TRBJ1-2	TGTGCCAGCAGCTTGGGGACAGGGGTCTATGGCTACACCTTC	CASSLGTGVYGYTF
NA	TRBV28	NA	TRBJ1-6	TGTGCCAGCAGTCTCAACACCTATAATTCACCCCTCCACTTT	CASSLNTYNSPLHF